This T cell receptor beta chain comes out of a study of blood T cell repertoires in COVID-19 (dated by TCRdb to 2020 to 2021). Turning to the overall study: Collaborator samples came from the United States, Italy and Spain and covered acute and convalescent phases of COVID-19. The material from the prospective study consisted of cDNA or gDNA derived from T cells, B-cell-depleted T cells, or PBMCs. Deeply sampled blood TCRbeta repertoires from subjects exposed to, actively infected with, or recovered from COVID-19 were included in the dataset. The repertoires were released in a freely available public database meant as a resource for research on the immune response to SARS-CoV-2. The samples were drawn from the first 160 participants of the ongoing ImmuneRACE study and from some 1,300 subjects provided by 6 global collaborators. Nearly every sample came with metadata listing a de-identified subject ID, COVID-19 status, age in years and sex. Where available, HLA class I and class II types were taken from metadata supplied by the sample provider and were not determined by assay-based typing.

For this clone: What antigen it recognizes has not been identified. The input lacks base qualities; no much larger clone sits a single base away.

On the study overall, not on this receptor specifically: Clinical and demographic metadata were provided uncurated, with the amount varying by source and participant.

TCRbeta CDR3 regions were amplified from genomic DNA using the immunoSEQ Assay, a bias-controlled multiplex PCR. The original pipeline was this. The number of nucleated cells in each sample was estimated from the amplification of reference gene primers within the assay. Sequence reads were collapsed and filtered to measure the absolute abundance of every unique TCRbeta CDR3 rearrangement. For each sample, productive Simpson clonality was calculated as the square root of Simpson's diversity index over productive rearrangements. TCRdb provides this immuneACCESS table in a form limited to in-frame rearrangements. Some clones are lacking; in checked studies, under half of them reflect an unresolved V gene, and why the rest are absent is not known. V and J calls and clone size are copied from that table; D and trimming were computed from the DNA. Recorded for this sample are 85,000 to 130,000 clones; around 85% of them occurred a single time. The ten biggest clones cover approximately 3.5% of the sample.

The CDR3 numbers 13 residues from cysteine through phenylalanine. Only the CDR3 DNA is retained, 39 bases long and in frame from the first base. Relative to germline, V is 3 bases shorter and J is 4 bases shorter, with 10 bases between their ends. CDR1 and CDR2 were assigned from the germline V gene as KGHSH and LQKENI. The collaborating institutions used their own protocols to collect whole blood in K2EDTA tubes. For TCRbeta analysis, collaborators shipped samples in one of three forms: frozen whole blood, isolated PBMCs, or DNA extracted from either of those sample types. The chain couples TRBV18 to TRBJ2-7; possibly the D gene is TRBD1, per 6 matching bases. The specimen was peripheral blood. This TCR came from a woman older than 75 with active or convalescent COVID-19. The CDR3 in this case is CASSPGTLYEQYF. The sequence in DNA is TGTGCCAGCTCACCCGGGACATTGTACGAGCAGTACTTC.